The 30 T cell receptor beta chains below come from one sample, sequenced in a study of early T cells in non-severe SARS-CoV-2 infection. TCRdb processed the 5' RACE reads anew with MiXCR; each CDR3 protein has one entry. The table includes approximately 97,000 distinct CDR3 sequences, 11% detected once. The sample here was whole blood, taken at baseline. These TCRs come from an adult who was a healthcare worker with PCR-confirmed SARS-CoV-2 infection or an uninfected control (not recorded which).

The chain uses TRBV10-3 and TRBJ2-3, with 11 bases aligning to TRBD2. V was clipped by 7 bases and J by 5 bases; unmatched bases: 8. The CDR3 sequence is 15 residues long. Germline CDR1 is ENHRY and CDR2 is SYGVKD. The CDR3 nucleotides read TGTGCCATCATGCAGACTAGCGGGGCTAAAGATACGCAGTATTTT. As protein: CAIMQTSGAKDTQYF.

This chain uses TRBV6-5 with TRBJ2-7; the match to TRBD2 covers 7 bases. Germline CDR1 reads MNHEY; CDR2 reads SVGAGI. Germline trimming cut 5 bases from V and 1 base from J; bases unmatched to any gene: 14. The CDR3 runs 17 residues. CDR3 sequence: CASSPGEGRGTSYEQYF. In DNA form, the CDR3 reads TGTGCCAGCAGTCCAGGCGAAGGGCGGGGGACGTCCTACGAGCAGTACTTC.

On this clonotype: Given a much more abundant clone one base away, this may be a read error. The chain uses TRBV20-1 and TRBJ2-1, with TRBD1 matching over 9 bases. Looked up from germline, CDR1 is DFQATT and CDR2 is SNEGSKA (reference sequence). V gave up 5 bases and J gave up 6 bases; unmatched junction bases: 11. This CDR3 comprises 15 residues. The CDR3 coding sequence is TGCAGTGCTTCCAACAGGGGGCTATATATCAATGAGCAGTTCTTC. Its translation is CSASNRGLYINEQFF.

This clonotype was counted a few times. The J gene is TRBJ2-5, the V gene TRBV7-2, with D maybe TRBD2 (6 bases). Germline CDR1 SGHTA, CDR2 FQGNSA. CDR3 length equals 14 residues. V gave up 5 bases and J gave up 2 bases, with 12 bases separating them. The CDR3 DNA is TGTGCCAGCAGCCTGAGCGGGTTACAAGAGACCCAGTACTTC. Amino acids: CASSLSGLQETQYF.

The sample holds many counts of this clonotype. V and J are TRBV19 and TRBJ1-2; weak D call: TRBD1 (5 bases). Between the trimmed V and J ends, which lost 3 bases and 3 bases, there was a span of 11 bases. Per the germline V gene, CDR1 is LNHDA and CDR2 is SQIVND (reference sequence). The CDR3 is 14 residues long. The CDR3 is CASSISGADYGYTF. Here the CDR3 DNA reads TGTGCCAGTAGTATCTCCGGGGCGGACTATGGCTACACCTTC.

This clonotype was observed at least ten times. The chain recombines TRBV3-1 with TRBJ2-5, with 13 bases that match TRBD2. CDR1 is LGHDT and CDR2 is YNNKEL in the germline V gene (reference sequence). With 5 bases clipped from V and 0 bases from J, the junction kept 12 bases outside the gene matches. This CDR3 spans 19 amino acids. In nucleotides, the CDR3 is TGTGCCAGCAGCACCCGTAATGGACTAGCGGGAGAGTACCAAGAGACCCAGTACTTC. Its protein product is CASSTRNGLAGEYQETQYF.

In its sample, this clonotype was seen a few times. The chain joins TRBV9 to TRBJ2-3; the D is unclear. The CDR3 has 12 residues. V lost 3 bases to trimming and J lost 6 bases, with 8 bases between them. Germline loops: CDR1 SGDLS, CDR2 YYNGEE. In DNA, the CDR3 is TGTGCCAGCAGCGCGAACTGGGATACGCAGTATTTT. Its protein product is CASSANWDTQYF.

This chain links TRBV3-1 with TRBJ1-5; no definite D call. This CDR3 has 13 residues. The V end was cut by 0 bases, the J end by 6 bases, with 6 bases between. Germline CDR1 reads LGHDT; CDR2 reads YNNKEL (reference sequence). The CDR3 region is CASSQDLVQPQHF. The CDR3 DNA reads TGTGCCAGCAGCCAAGATCTGGTTCAGCCCCAGCATTTT.

This clonotype occurred many times. The rearrangement links TRBV11-2 to TRBJ1-1, with 7 nucleotides matching TRBD1. The CDR3 is made up of 15 amino acids. V lost 3 bases, J lost 1 base, and 5 bases stayed unmatched. The germline V gene encodes CDR1 SGHAT and CDR2 FQNNGV. The CDR3 loop is CASSFRGLGNTEAFF. CDR3 DNA sequence: TGTGCCAGCAGCTTTAGGGGGCTCGGGAACACTGAAGCTTTCTTT.

This chain joins TRBV3-1 and TRBJ1-2; D may be TRBD1 (5 bases). The CDR3 consists of 14 residues. Germline assignment: CDR1 LGHDT and CDR2 YNNKEL (reference sequence). The V end lost 4 bases, the J end lost 10 bases, and 19 bases lay between the germline ends. In nucleotides, the CDR3 is TGTGCCAGCAGCCCCGACAGCGGGAAATTCGACTACACCTTC. Amino acid sequence: CASSPDSGKFDYTF.

This clonotype was seen a few times. The rearrangement joins TRBV20-1 to TRBJ2-3, with TRBD2 identical over 8 bases. Germline CDR1 DFQATT, CDR2 SNEGSKA (reference sequence). The CDR3 has 15 residues. With V trimmed by 6 bases and J by 0 bases, 8 bases remained unmatched. CDR3 sequence: CSAGGGDTSTDTQYF. The DNA of the CDR3 is TGCAGTGCCGGGGGGGGAGATACTAGCACAGATACGCAGTATTTT.

Only a few counts were recorded for this clonotype. This chain links TRBV20-1 with TRBJ2-3, with TRBD2 matching 8 bases. Germline CDR1 reads DFQATT; CDR2 reads SNEGSKA (reference sequence). This CDR3 is built from 17 residues. With 3 bases clipped from V and 4 bases from J, the junction kept 15 bases outside the gene matches. CDR3 nucleotides: TGCAGTGCTAGCAATATTGGGCTCGGGAGGGGAGCAGATACGCAGTATTTT. This codes for CSASNIGLGRGADTQYF.

The chain links TRBV19 to TRBJ2-1, with D perhaps TRBD2 (5 bases). The V end was cut by 5 bases, the J end by 7 bases, with 12 bases between. Per the germline V gene, CDR1 is LNHDA and CDR2 is SQIVND (reference sequence). The CDR3 is 13 amino acids. The CDR3 spells CASSFREDNEQFF. In nucleotides, the CDR3 is TGTGCCAGTAGTTTCCGGGAAGATAATGAGCAGTTCTTC.

This clonotype occurred a few times. The V and J genes are TRBV7-8 and TRBJ1-4; 7 bases are shared with TRBD1. Unmatched junction bases numbered 7, after V lost 6 bases and J lost 0 bases. In germline, CDR1 is SGHVS, CDR2 FQNEAQ. There are 16 residues in the CDR3. The CDR3 DNA reads TGTGCCAGCAGACAGACCAGGGGGGCAACTAATGAAAAACTGTTTTTT. It yields the protein CASRQTRGATNEKLFF. The whole variable domain, remainder taken from reference TRBV7-8 and TRBJ1-4, is GAGVSQSPRYKVAKRGQDVALRCDPISGHVSLFWYQQALGQGPEFLTYFQNEAQLDKSGLPSDRFFAERPEGSVSTLKIQRTQQEDSAVYLCASRQTRGATNEKLFFGSGTQLSVL.

This clonotype occurred many times. The chain combines TRBV5-1 with TRBJ2-2; either TRBD1 or TRBD2 may supply D (5 bases each). The CDR3 extends over 14 amino acids. Looked up from germline, CDR1 is SGHRS and CDR2 is YFSETQ. The V end was cut by 4 bases, the J end by 3 bases, with 10 bases between. The CDR3 protein is CASSQGTHTGELFF. CDR3 DNA: TGCGCCAGCAGCCAAGGGACCCACACCGGGGAGCTGTTTTTT.

This clonotype showed up just a few times. This chain joins TRBV5-4 and TRBJ2-1; 9 nucleotides align to TRBD2. Germline-derived CDR1 and CDR2 are SGHNT and YYREEE (reference sequence). There are 17 residues in the CDR3. V dropped 2 bases and J dropped 7; count of bases not matched to a gene: 13. The CDR3 bases are TGTGCCAGCAGCTTAACTCAGGGCGGGAGGGCCTTAAATGAGCAGTTCTTC. This codes for CASSLTQGGRALNEQFF.

This clonotype was detected a few times. CDR3 sequence: CASSYGGPGNTIYF. The CDR3 DNA sequence: TGTGCCAGCAGCTACGGTGGTCCTGGAAACACCATATATTTT. This chain uses TRBV7-9 with TRBJ1-3; the D is unclear. Deletions cut 4 bases from V and 2 bases from J, with 9 bases between. The CDR3 is 14 amino acids. Germline-derived CDR1 and CDR2 are SEHNR and FQNEAQ (reference sequence).

This clonotype was counted ten times or more. This chain uses TRBV25-1 with TRBJ2-7; D is ambiguous. Trimming took off 4 bases at V and 6 bases at J, with 7 bases between the two ends. The CDR3 spans 11 residues. Germline CDR1 is MGHDK and CDR2 is SYGVNS. CDR3: CASSGPREQYF. DNA of the CDR3: TGTGCCAGCAGTGGTCCGCGCGAGCAGTACTTC.

This clonotype came up many times. CDR3 nucleotide sequence: TGTGCCAGCAGCTTAACGGACAGGGGCGATGGCTACACCTTC. This codes for CASSLTDRGDGYTF. The chain uses TRBV11-2 and TRBJ1-2, with TRBD1 identical over 9 bases. Germline-derived CDR1 and CDR2 are SGHAT and FQNNGV. Trimming cost V 2 bases and J 6 bases; bases outside gene matches: 4. The CDR3 is 14 residues long.

This clonotype appeared a few times. The chain links TRBV2 to TRBJ2-1, with TRBD2 as a possible D gene (5 bases). Trimming took off 4 bases at V and 9 bases at J, with 10 bases between the two ends. The CDR3 has 12 amino acids. Germline CDR1 SNHLY, CDR2 FYNNEI. CDR3 amino acids: CASSVGEFEQFF. CDR3 sequence (DNA): TGTGCCAGCAGTGTTGGGGAGTTTGAGCAGTTCTTC.

The sample holds a few counts of this clonotype. CDR3 sequence: CAIPGRVTEAFF. The CDR3 region has the DNA TGTGCCATTCCCGGCCGGGTCACTGAAGCTTTCTTT. This sequence joins TRBV7-9 and TRBJ1-1, with unresolved D. V was cut by 10 bases and J by 4 bases, with 13 bases left in between. The CDR3 runs 12 residues. Germline V gene data show CDR1 as SEHNR and CDR2 as FQNEAQ (reference sequence).

V usage is TRBV12-3 or TRBV12-4 and J usage is TRBJ2-4, with 11 bases identical to TRBD2. Germline trimming cut 6 bases from V and 6 bases from J; bases unmatched to any gene: 4. The length of the CDR3 is 14 residues. The CDR3 loop reads CASRASGGLNIQYF. The DNA of the CDR3 is TGTGCCAGCAGGGCTAGCGGGGGGCTAAACATTCAGTACTTC.

The table lists this clonotype with many counts. CDR3 loop: CASSAGIALNTGELFF. In DNA, the CDR3 is TGTGCCAGCAGTGCGGGTATTGCCTTGAACACCGGGGAGCTGTTTTTT. The chain uses TRBV12-3 or TRBV12-4 and TRBJ2-2; TRBD2 might be the D (5 bases). This CDR3 has 16 amino acids. V was shortened by 5 bases and J by 1 base, with 14 bases between the two germline ends.

The J gene is TRBJ2-3, the V gene TRBV7-2; D unresolved. CDR1 is SGHTA and CDR2 is FQGNSA in the germline V gene. This CDR3 region has 13 residues. The V end lost 1 base, the J end lost 9 bases, and 11 bases lay between the germline ends. The CDR3 coding sequence is TGTGCCAGCAGCTTAGTTTACGGTGAGACGCAGTATTTT. The encoded protein is CASSLVYGETQYF.

The chain uses TRBV13 and TRBJ2-5; 10 bases fit TRBD1. The CDR3 loop spans 14 amino acids. Germline V gene data show CDR1 as PRHDT and CDR2 as FYEKMQ (reference sequence). Germline trimming cut 3 bases from V and 5 bases from J; bases unmatched to any gene: 3. The CDR3 region is CASSFGTGVETQYF. In DNA, the CDR3 is TGTGCCAGCAGCTTCGGGACAGGGGTGGAGACCCAGTACTTC. The full variable domain, with the rest looked up from reference TRBV13 and TRBJ2-5, is AAGVIQSPRHLIKEKRETATLKCYPIPRHDTVYWYQQGPGQDPQFLISFYEKMQSDKGSIPDRFSAQQFSDYHSELNMSSLELGDSALYFCASSFGTGVETQYFGPGTRLLVL.

This sequence joins TRBV12-3 or TRBV12-4 and TRBJ2-1, with a tentative D call TRBD2 (6 bases). CDR3 length: 14 amino acids. The V and J ends lost 9 bases and 7 bases respectively, with 19 bases between them. CDR3 DNA: TGTGCCAGTAGTGTTCCGGGACTCCAGAATGAGCAGTTCTTC. It yields the protein CASSVPGLQNEQFF.

The rearrangement joins TRBV29-1 to TRBJ2-1; TRBD2 aligns across 8 bases. This CDR3 comprises 15 residues. From germline, CDR1 is SQVTM and CDR2 ANQGSEA. The ends lost 3 bases at V and 0 bases at J; junction bases unmatched: 4. For the CDR3, the DNA is TGCAGCGTTGATAGTGGGACTAGCTCCTACAATGAGCAGTTCTTC. This codes for CSVDSGTSSYNEQFF.

This clonotype has at least ten counts. The chain carries TRBV3-1 and TRBJ1-1; D unclear. Looked up from germline, CDR1 is LGHDT and CDR2 is YNNKEL (reference sequence). V was clipped by 5 bases and J by 7 bases, with 17 bases between them. The CDR3 sequence is 14 residues long. CDR3 amino acids: CASSFRSQIGEAFF. Written as DNA, the CDR3 is TGTGCCAGCAGCTTTCGGTCCCAGATCGGTGAAGCTTTCTTT.

This clonotype was counted a few times. V is TRBV24-1 and J is TRBJ2-2; D gene unclear. Deletions cut 4 bases from V and 6 bases from J, with 8 bases between. The CDR3 loop spans 13 amino acids. Germline V gene sequence: CDR1 KGHDR, CDR2 SFDVKD. CDR3: CATSELVSGELFF. The CDR3 DNA reads as TGTGCCACCAGTGAGCTCGTTTCCGGGGAGCTGTTTTTT.

This clonotype has just a few counts. In DNA, the CDR3 is TGCGCCAGCAGCTTGTATCCTAGCGGTGATTTGAATGAGCAGTTCTTC. Its translation: CASSLYPSGDLNEQFF. The V call is TRBV5-1, the J call TRBJ2-1; 7 bases fit TRBD2. The CDR3 is 16 amino acids. After removal of 1 base from V and 7 bases from J, the junction contained 11 bases not matched to a gene. Germline V gene sequence: CDR1 SGHRS, CDR2 YFSETQ.